The source of this T cell receptor (beta chain) is a study of shared clonotypes between healthy human individuals (dated by TCRdb to the early 2020s). For context, the study as a whole: The cohort included three men and a couple of women between 18 and 49 years of age. For each donor, three plates each were used for CD4 naive and CD4 memory, two plates were used for CD8 naive, and one plate was used for CD8 memory. To estimate repertoire size and how much clonotypes are shared between individuals, the study performed deep sequencing of blood TCR repertoires from roughly five healthy adults. Different laboratories and diverse techniques were used to prepare libraries and sequence TCR repertoires, to increase sequencing depth and limit assay-specific biases. Between about 0.85 and 9.5 billion PBMCs per donor were obtained by leukapheresis. General study outcomes and caveats: Compared with non-shared clonotypes, clonotypes shared by all four sorted-subset donors had higher generation probabilities. Roughly 5% of naive CD4, 3.5% of naive CD8, approximately 2% of memory CD4, and around 0.42% of memory CD8 clonotypes were shared across a few donors. The genetic and exposure-history diversity represented was limited by the small number of donors. Estimated clonotype richness was generally larger for naive than for memory subsets. Pairwise subsampling indicated that sequencing depth was expected to affect the degree of clonotype sharing among donors. Incomplete sequencing was indicated by rarefaction of sorted-subset datasets, despite the large sequencing depth. Sampling was restricted to blood, and TCR repertoires in tissues likely differ from the TCR repertoires found in blood.

Donors were healthy HIV-negative adults with no recently reported acute infections or vaccinations. Every donor was a Caucasian adult living in Nashville, Tennessee, USA. CD4+ T cells were enriched by magnetic negative selection, after which naive cells were positively selected on CD45RA and the negative fraction was taken as the memory subset. Blood was obtained by leukapheresis, after which PBMCs were separated by Ficoll-Histopaque density gradient centrifugation and cryopreserved in liquid nitrogen vapor phase. Analytical flow cytometry was used to check the purity and quantity of each magnetically sorted T cell population. From each sorted fraction, genomic DNA was isolated and quantified by UV absorbance on a Nanodrop 2000c. Points on this clone: Its antigen is currently not known. The record has no base qualities; no much larger clone is one base away.

The germline V end is reduced by 7 bases and the J end by 3 bases; junction bases left unmatched: 3. The CDR3, from cysteine to phenylalanine, totals 14 residues. The only DNA kept is the CDR3, 42 bases in frame from the first base. CDR1 is given as MNHNY and CDR2 as SVGAGI, both from the germline V gene (reference sequence). Using the deep immunoSEQ assay, multiplex PCR amplified TCR CDR3 regions from genomic DNA. For each cell subset, the extracted genomic DNA was distributed evenly across all wells of several immunoSEQ 96-well plates, and each plate served as one replicate. For sorted subsets, each replicate PCR was loaded with about 0.2 ug genomic DNA, equivalent to about 33,000 T cell genomes. Purified libraries were measured with a Qubit 3.0 fluorometer, size-checked on a Bioanalyzer 2100, and measured again with the KAPA Library Quantification kit. A separate single-read 150-cycle Illumina NextSeq 550 flow cell was used to sequence each immunoSEQ 96-well plate. Concerning the study's data processing: Because only junctional sequences without quality scores were contained in the immunoSEQ output, filtering matching that applied to full-length reads could not be performed. Sequences were annotated with PyIR, a Python wrapper for IgBLAST v1.9, using IMGT germline references to assign V/J genes and CDR3. Reads were filtered out if the reads had weak V/J assignments (E-value above 1e-6), no CDR3, stop codons, out-of-frame junctions, or ambiguous translated residues. V3J clonotypes were defined as sequences sharing an identical inferred V gene, J gene, and CDR3 amino acid sequence. To compute the percentage overlap between repertoires, the number of shared unique clonotypes was divided by the size of the smaller repertoire. Three approaches were used to assess repertoire richness: RTK rarefaction, the Chao1 estimator, and Recon v2.1 estimates of unobserved clonotypes. Generation probabilities were computed with OLGA for all TCRbeta clonotypes obtained by the gDNA method from several donors. Entries here come from immuneACCESS through TCRdb and include only in-frame sequences with V and J called. Some clones fail to appear in such tables; in the studies checked, an unresolved V gene covers under half of the shortfall, and the cause of the remainder is unknown. Clone size and the V and J calls come from that table; the DNA yielded D and trimming. The sample table contains about 2.4 million clones; only one count was recorded for 93% of them. The top ten hold 0.35% to 0.45% of the sample.

The specimen sequenced was naive CD4+ T cells from PBMCs. The cell subset or site label for this specimen denotes: CD45RA+ positively selected. The rearranged chain carries TRBV6-6 and TRBJ2-1, with 10 bases in between that match TRBD1. The clonotype comes from a man aged 18 to 30 in good health. Some clones in this sample may be carry-over from other donors' samples. This receptor carries the CDR3 CASNDRGHYNEQFF. The nucleotide sequence is TGTGCCAGCAATGACAGGGGGCACTACAATGAGCAGTTCTTC.